A single sample is the source of the 21 T cell receptor beta chains below, sequenced in a study of glioma-infiltrating T cells. TCR alpha and beta CDR3 regions were amplified from RNA using iRepertoire nested multiplex PCR. TCRdb redid the calling of the multiplex PCR reads with MiXCR, one entry per CDR3 protein. The data contain 150,000 or so distinct CDR3 sequences, about two fifths of them singletons. The specimen was glioma tissue, nonneoplastic brain tissue, or PBMCs (not recorded which). These receptors all come from a human donor with low-grade glioma or glioblastoma, undergoing nonglioma brain surgery, or in good health (not recorded which).

The chain recombines TRBV11-2 with TRBJ2-3; D call uncertain. Trimming removed 1 base from V and 7 bases from J, with 9 bases in between. Germline CDR1 SGHAT, CDR2 FQNNGV. This CDR3 has 13 amino acids. Here the CDR3 reads CASSLGITYTQYF. The DNA of the CDR3 is TGTGCCAGCAGCTTAGGGATAACTTATACGCAGTATTTT.

V and J are TRBV2 and TRBJ2-1; 7 bases map to TRBD1. The length of the CDR3 is 13 residues. Germline values: CDR1 SNHLY, CDR2 FYNNEI. With 8 bases clipped from V and 7 bases from J, the junction kept 8 bases outside the gene matches. CDR3 in DNA: TGTGCCAGCTCCTGGACAGGACGGAATGAGCAGTTCTTC. This encodes CASSWTGRNEQFF.

The J gene is TRBJ2-5, the V gene TRBV29-1; no clear D gene. Per germline, CDR1 SQVTM and CDR2 ANQGSEA. V lost 3 bases, J lost 1 base, and 6 bases lay in between. The CDR3 length is 12 residues. The CDR3 DNA reads as TGCAGCGTTGACAGGTTCCAAGAGACCCAGTACTTC. This gives the protein CSVDRFQETQYF.

The chain carries TRBV29-1 and TRBJ1-1, with a weak D call TRBD1 (5 bases). Germline V gene data show CDR1 as SQVTM and CDR2 as ANQGSEA. V shed 1 base and J shed 4 bases, with 16 bases lying between them. The CDR3 runs to 15 residues. CDR3 region: CSVEAMGGGFTEAFF. For the CDR3, the DNA is TGCAGCGTTGAAGCTATGGGGGGGGGTTTCACTGAAGCTTTCTTT.

The chain uses TRBV7-2 and TRBJ2-1; D might be TRBD1 (6 bases). In germline, CDR1 is SGHTA, CDR2 FQGNSA. The length of the CDR3 is 13 residues. V lost 6 bases and J lost 7, with 13 bases in between. The CDR3 nucleotides are TGTGCCAGCAGACCCGGGACAAAAAATGAGCAGTTCTTC. This gives the protein CASRPGTKNEQFF.

The chain uses TRBV7-9 and TRBJ1-1, with a weak D call TRBD1 (5 bases). Germline V gene lookup returns CDR1 SEHNR and CDR2 FQNEAQ (reference sequence). This CDR3 is 11 amino acids long. Trimming pared 4 bases from V and 8 bases from J, leaving 8 bases between. The CDR3 here is CASSSGWEAFF. CDR3 bases: TGTGCCAGCAGCTCAGGGTGGGAAGCTTTCTTT.

This clonotype has just one count. The CDR3 region is CSVEDDGGRGWTFF. The CDR3 region has the DNA TGCAGCGTTGAAGATGATGGGGGGCGCGGATGGACTTTCTTT. The rearrangement links TRBV29-1 to TRBJ1-1, with D possibly TRBD1 on 6 matching bases. The CDR3 consists of 14 residues. Germline V gene sequence: CDR1 SQVTM, CDR2 ANQGSEA. V was clipped by 0 bases and J by 12 bases, with 20 bases between them.

The chain combines TRBV5-1 with TRBJ2-3; TRBD2 aligns across 8 bases. The CDR3 extends over 15 amino acids. Germline assignment: CDR1 SGHRS and CDR2 YFSETQ. With V trimmed by 0 bases and J by 4 bases, 4 bases remained unmatched. CDR3: CASSLGTSYPDTQYF. DNA for the CDR3: TGCGCCAGCAGCTTGGGGACTAGCTATCCAGATACGCAGTATTTT.

V usage is TRBV6-5 and J usage is TRBJ2-3; 8 nucleotides match TRBD2. This CDR3 comprises 16 residues. The germline CDR1 and CDR2 sequences are MNHEY and SVGAGI. With V trimmed by 5 bases and J by 0 bases, 7 bases remained unmatched. The CDR3 loop is CASSQSGSASTDTQYF. DNA of the CDR3: TGTGCCAGCAGTCAAAGCGGGAGTGCTAGCACAGATACGCAGTATTTT.

As concerns this clonotype: With a much larger clone just one base away, this may be a read error. V and J are TRBV6-1 and TRBJ1-5, with D possibly TRBD1 on 6 matching bases. The CDR3 sequence is 15 residues long. The germline CDR1 and CDR2 sequences are MNHNS and SASEGT. The CDR3, as DNA: TGTGCCAGCAGTGGTCGGGACACTAGCAATCAGCCCAAGCATTTT. Its translation: CASSGRDTSNQPKHF.

V usage is TRBV4-1 and J usage is TRBJ2-1, with 11 bases aligning to TRBD2. CDR1 is MGHRA, CDR2 YSYEKL, per germline. The J segment lost 6 bases and the V segment lost 1 base, leaving 2 bases of the junction unmatched. The length of the CDR3 is 15 residues. The CDR3 sequence is CASSQASGRTNEQFF. The CDR3 DNA sequence: TGCGCCAGCAGCCAAGCTAGCGGGAGGACCAATGAGCAGTTCTTC.

This chain connects TRBV12-3 or TRBV12-4 to TRBJ2-7, with 9 bases aligning to TRBD2. Losses at the gene ends were 10 bases for V and 0 bases for J; bases not matched to a gene: 4. CDR3 length: 13 residues. The CDR3 is CATTSGYSYEQYF. In DNA, the CDR3 is TGTGCCACGACTAGCGGATACTCCTACGAGCAGTACTTC.

CDR3 nucleotides: TGTGCCAGCTCCGTACTAGCGTGGGACACAGATACGCAGTATTTT. The encoded protein is CASSVLAWDTDTQYF. This chain connects TRBV2 to TRBJ2-3, with TRBD2 identical over 7 bases. The V gene's germline CDR1 is SNHLY and CDR2 FYNNEI. This CDR3 contains 15 residues. Germline trimming cut 8 bases from V and 2 bases from J; bases unmatched to any gene: 10.

The chain has TRBV7-2 and TRBJ1-1, with D hard to call. Germline V CDR1 and CDR2: SGHTA, FQGNSA. With 1 base removed from V and 1 base from J, the gap between germline ends came to 4 bases. The length of the CDR3 is 13 residues. CDR3 in DNA: TGTGCCAGCAGCTTAGGCTGGAACACTGAAGCTTTCTTT. This codes for CASSLGWNTEAFF.

The chain employs TRBV6-1 and TRBJ1-5; D gene ambiguous. The CDR3 runs 16 residues. CDR1 and CDR2 from the germline V gene are MNHNS and SASEGT. Trimming left V 3 bases short and J 4 bases short, with 16 bases between. The CDR3 nucleotides read TGTGCCAGCAGTGAGAAACATTCACCGTTGAATCAGCCCCAGCATTTT. As protein: CASSEKHSPLNQPQHF.

J is TRBJ2-7 and V is TRBV7-3; D assignment may be TRBD1 or TRBD2 (5 bases each). Germline CDR1 and CDR2: SGHTA and FQGTGA. V lost 8 bases to trimming and J lost 2 bases, with 16 bases between them. The CDR3 contains 14 residues. CDR3 sequence reads: CASAASGDAYEQYF. The CDR3 coding sequence is TGTGCCAGCGCTGCGTCCGGGGACGCCTACGAGCAGTACTTC.

This chain links TRBV7-9 with TRBJ1-6; D unclear. CDR1 is SEHNR, CDR2 FQNEAQ, per germline (reference sequence). V lost 2 bases and J lost 8, with 7 bases in between. This CDR3 is 13 amino acids long. The CDR3 DNA sequence: TGTGCCAGCAGCTTACTTGACGATTCACCCCTCCACTTT. Protein: CASSLLDDSPLHF. The whole variable domain, remainder taken from reference TRBV7-9 and TRBJ1-6, is DTGVSQNPRHKITKRGQNVTFRCDPISEHNRLYWYRQTLGQGPEFLTYFQNEAQLEKSRLLSDRFSAERPKGSFSTLEIQRTEQGDSAMYLCASSLLDDSPLHFGNGTRLTVT.

The CDR3 bases are TGTGCCGCAAGTGCGGAGGCGGATCAGCCCCAGCATTTT. Encoded protein: CAASAEADQPQHF. The chain has TRBV19 and TRBJ1-5; D is uncertain. Germline CDR1 and CDR2: LNHDA and SQIVND (reference sequence). V lost 11 bases and J lost 5, with 16 bases in between. The CDR3 sequence is 13 residues long.

The chain carries TRBV20-1 and TRBJ1-2, with D perhaps TRBD1 (5 bases). CDR3 length: 11 amino acids. Trimming took 7 bases from V and 6 from J, leaving 12 bases between them. Looked up from germline, CDR1 is DFQATT and CDR2 is SNEGSKA (reference sequence). CDR3 sequence: CSVQGLDGYTF. CDR3 nucleotides: TGCAGTGTTCAGGGATTGGATGGCTACACCTTC.

The gene calls are TRBV20-1 and TRBJ2-7; 9 nucleotides line up with TRBD1. This CDR3 is 13 amino acids long. CDR1 is DFQATT, CDR2 SNEGSKA, per germline (reference sequence). V lost 6 bases and J lost 5; bases outside the gene matches: 8. The CDR3 DNA sequence: TGCAGTGCCTTCCGGGACAGGGCCGACGAGCAGTACTTC. It yields the protein CSAFRDRADEQYF.

This clonotype has only a few counts. The rearrangement joins TRBV4-1 to TRBJ2-7, with D possibly TRBD2 on 6 matching bases. In germline, CDR1 is MGHRA, CDR2 YSYEKL. Trimming took 1 base from V and 5 from J, leaving 9 bases between them. There are 13 residues in the CDR3. CDR3 coding DNA: TGCGCCAGCAGCCAAGGTCGGGGGAACGAGCAGTACTTC. It yields the protein CASSQGRGNEQYF.